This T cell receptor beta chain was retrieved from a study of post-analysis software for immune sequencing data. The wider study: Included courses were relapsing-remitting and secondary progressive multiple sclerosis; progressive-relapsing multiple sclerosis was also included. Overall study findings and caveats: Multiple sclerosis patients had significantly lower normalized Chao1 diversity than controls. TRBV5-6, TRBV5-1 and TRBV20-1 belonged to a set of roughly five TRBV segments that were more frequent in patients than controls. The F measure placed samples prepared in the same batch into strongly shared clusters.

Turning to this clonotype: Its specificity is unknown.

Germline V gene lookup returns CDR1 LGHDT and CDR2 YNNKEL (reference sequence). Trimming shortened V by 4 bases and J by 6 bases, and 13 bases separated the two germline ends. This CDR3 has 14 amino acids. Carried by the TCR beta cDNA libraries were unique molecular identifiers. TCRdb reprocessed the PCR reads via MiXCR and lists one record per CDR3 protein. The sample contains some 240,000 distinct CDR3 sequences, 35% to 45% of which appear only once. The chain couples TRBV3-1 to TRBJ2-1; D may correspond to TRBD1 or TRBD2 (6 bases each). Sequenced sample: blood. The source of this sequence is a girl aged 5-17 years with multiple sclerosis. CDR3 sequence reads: CASSRGGGGNEQFF. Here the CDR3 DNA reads TGTGCCAGCAGCCGAGGGGGAGGCGGCAATGAGCAGTTCTTC.